These 5 T cell receptor beta chains share one sample of origin, sequenced in a study of tumor-infiltrating lymphocytes in primary liver carcinoma. TCR beta cDNA was reverse-transcribed from 450 to 500 ng of total RNA. The reaction used a constant-region primer and ProtoScript II reverse transcriptase. Modified slightly, ARM-PCR produced TCR beta libraries over three nested multiplex PCR rounds. Amplification in the first two PCR rounds was performed using TRBV1-TRBV30 forward primers and a C-beta reverse primer for approximately 10 cycles each. Via MiXCR, TCRdb re-called the multiplex PCR reads, giving one row per CDR3 protein. The table shows nearly 45,000 distinct CDR3 sequences, with about three quarters occurring only once. Without any cell sorting, roughly 18-30 mg of bulk tissue yielded co-extracted RNA and DNA. The sequenced sample was liver tumor tissue from sampling region 2. Subset specified: tumor region T2, inferior pole. The receptors stem from a man aged 40-50 years with primary liver carcinoma and hepatitis B virus infection.

A note on this clonotype: Possible read error: a much larger clone is one base away. The chain employs TRBV2 and TRBJ2-2; D perhaps matches TRBD1 (5 bases). The germline V gene encodes CDR1 SNHLY and CDR2 FYNNEI. The CDR3 length is 15 residues. The CDR3 loop reads CVSRQETANTGELFF. CDR3 DNA: TGTGTCAGCAGGCAAGAGACAGCGAACACCGGGGAGCTGTTTTTT.

The chain has TRBV14 and TRBJ1-2; no definite D call. Germline CDR1 reads SGHDN; CDR2 reads FVKESK. V was clipped by 11 bases and J by 9 bases, with 16 bases between them. This CDR3 contains 11 residues. The CDR3 sequence is CAGTPLWSYTF. The CDR3 DNA sequence: TGTGCCGGCACACCCCTATGGAGCTACACCTTC. The full variable domain, its missing parts supplied by reference TRBV14 and TRBJ1-2, is EAGVTQFPSHSVIEKGQTVTLRCDPISGHDNLYWYRRVMGKEIKFLLHFVKESKQDESGMPNNRFLAERTGGTYSTLKVQPAELEDSGVYFCAGTPLWSYTFGSGTRLTVV.

As concerns this clonotype: The germline gene is not matched at one end of the junction; a read error may be the cause. The chain links TRBV11-1 to TRBJ2-7; tentative D call: TRBD1 (6 bases). Germline CDR1 reads SGHAT; CDR2 reads FQDESV (reference sequence). The CDR3 is made up of 13 amino acids. CDR3 sequence: CARRGKRSHELYF. The CDR3, as DNA: TGTGCCAGGAGGGGGAAGCGATCCCACGAGCTGTACTTC.

Note on this clonotype: A junction boundary mismatches the germline segment, possibly from a read error. The genes are TRBV29-1 and TRBJ2-7, with a possible D match to TRBD1 (6 bases). Germline V gives CDR1 SQVTM, CDR2 ANQGSEA. The CDR3 is made up of 14 amino acids. The CDR3 nucleotides read TGTAGCGTTGAGGAACAGGGAAGGACCTACGAGCACTACTTC. Protein product: CSVEEQGRTYEHYF.

J is TRBJ1-1 and V is TRBV5-1, with no clear D. Trimming pared 8 bases from V and 0 bases from J, leaving 14 bases between. The CDR3 runs to 14 residues. Germline loops: CDR1 SGHRS, CDR2 YFSETQ. The DNA for the CDR3 is TGCGCCAGTAACTTGGACGGCATGAACACTGAAGCTTTCTTT. Translating gives CASNLDGMNTEAFF. Combining the CDR3 with reference TRBV5-1 and TRBJ1-1 gives the whole variable domain KAGVTQTPRYLIKTRGQQVTLSCSPISGHRSVSWYQQTPGQGLQFLFEYFSETQRNKGNFPGRFSGRQFSNSRSEMNVSTLELGDSALYLCASNLDGMNTEAFFGQGTRLTVV.